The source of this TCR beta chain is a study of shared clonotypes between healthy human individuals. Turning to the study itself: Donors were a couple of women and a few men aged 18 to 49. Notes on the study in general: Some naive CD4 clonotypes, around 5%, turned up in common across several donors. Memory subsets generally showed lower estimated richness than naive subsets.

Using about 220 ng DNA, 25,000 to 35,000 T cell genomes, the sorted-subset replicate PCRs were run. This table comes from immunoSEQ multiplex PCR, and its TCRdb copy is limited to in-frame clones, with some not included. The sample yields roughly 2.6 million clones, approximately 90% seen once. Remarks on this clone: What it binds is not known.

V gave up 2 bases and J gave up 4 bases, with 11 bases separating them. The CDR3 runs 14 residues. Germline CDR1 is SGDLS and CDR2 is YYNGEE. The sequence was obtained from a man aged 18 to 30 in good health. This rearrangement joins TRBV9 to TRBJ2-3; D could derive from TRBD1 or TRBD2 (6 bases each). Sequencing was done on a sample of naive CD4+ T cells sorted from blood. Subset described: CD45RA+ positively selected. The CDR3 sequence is CASSVPGAADTQYF. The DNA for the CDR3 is TGTGCCAGCAGCGTCCCGGGGGCTGCAGATACGCAGTATTTT. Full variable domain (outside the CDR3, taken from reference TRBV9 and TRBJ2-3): DSGVTQTPKHLITATGQRVTLRCSPRSGDLSVYWYQQSLDQGLQFLIQYYNGEERAKGNILERFSAQQFPDLHSELNLSSLELGDSALYFCASSVPGAADTQYFGPGTRLTVL.